A single sample is the source of the 23 T cell receptor beta chains below, sequenced in a study of T-cell memory formation after mild COVID-19. TCRdb re-called the 5' RACE reads with MiXCR, one entry per CDR3 protein. The table includes around 320,000 distinct CDR3 sequences, 25% to 30% detected once. Sequencing was carried out using PBMCs or a T cell subset sorted from them (not recorded which). Receptors were obtained from an adult woman who had mild COVID-19 (a few samples of this study predate the infection). Cell type and time point are not known.

This clonotype occurred a few times. The V call is TRBV20-1, the J call TRBJ1-1, with TRBD1 as a possible D gene (5 bases). The CDR3 is made up of 13 amino acids. Germline V gene sequence: CDR1 DFQATT, CDR2 SNEGSKA (reference sequence). The ends were cut back, 0 bases at V and 3 bases at J, with 8 bases in the middle. The CDR3 protein is CSARDGGDTEAFF. The DNA of the CDR3 is TGCAGTGCTAGAGATGGGGGGGACACTGAAGCTTTCTTT.

This clonotype was observed at least ten times. This chain links TRBV20-1 with TRBJ2-7, with 12 positions matching TRBD2. J lost 2 bases, V lost 6 bases, and 8 bases had no gene match. CDR3 size: 15 residues. Germline loops: CDR1 DFQATT, CDR2 SNEGSKA (reference sequence). CDR3 region: CSAPSRTSGTYEQYF. As DNA, the CDR3 is TGCAGTGCCCCCTCCCGGACTAGCGGGACCTACGAGCAGTACTTC.

This clonotype was seen only a few times. V usage is TRBV12-3 or TRBV12-4 and J usage is TRBJ2-1; 15 nucleotides align to TRBD2. With V trimmed by 3 bases and J by 5 bases, 14 bases remained unmatched. The CDR3 is 20 amino acids. In DNA, the CDR3 is TGTGCCAGCAGTTTTCTGGGACCGTGGACTAGCGGGGGGGACGACAATGAGCAGTTCTTC. It encodes CASSFLGPWTSGGDDNEQFF.

This clonotype was counted only a few times. This chain links TRBV5-1 with TRBJ2-7, with D perhaps being TRBD1 or TRBD2 (5 bases each). CDR1 is SGHRS, CDR2 YFSETQ, per germline. CDR3 length: 13 amino acids. The V end was cut by 4 bases, the J end by 3 bases, with 11 bases between. The CDR3 region is CASSVGPNYEQYF. In DNA, the CDR3 is TGCGCCAGCAGCGTGGGACCGAACTACGAGCAGTACTTC. The complete variable domain, with remaining parts taken from reference TRBV5-1 and TRBJ2-7, reads KAGVTQTPRYLIKTRGQQVTLSCSPISGHRSVSWYQQTPGQGLQFLFEYFSETQRNKGNFPGRFSGRQFSNSRSEMNVSTLELGDSALYLCASSVGPNYEQYFGPGTRLTVT.

This clonotype was found a few times. The chain has TRBV7-8 and TRBJ2-7; 13 nucleotides line up with TRBD2. This CDR3 comprises 15 residues. Germline CDR1 SGHVS, CDR2 FQNEAQ. V lost 4 bases and J lost 2; bases outside the gene matches: 2. The CDR3 bases are TGTGCCAGCAGCTCCGGGACTAGCGGGACCTACGAGCAGTACTTC. Protein product: CASSSGTSGTYEQYF.

There are a few counts of this clonotype. V and J are TRBV30 and TRBJ2-7; D is tentatively TRBD1 or TRBD2 (5 bases each). Germline CDR1 GTSNPN, CDR2 SVGIG (reference sequence). V dropped 0 bases and J dropped 0 bases, with 9 bases sitting between them. CDR3 size: 14 residues. The CDR3 here is CAWSVKGSSYEQYF. The CDR3 DNA sequence: TGTGCCTGGAGTGTAAAGGGGAGCTCCTACGAGCAGTACTTC.

A word on this clonotype: No conserved phenylalanine or tryptophan ends this CDR3, so it is likely a read error. V gene TRBV9 combines with J gene TRBJ2-1; TRBD1 matches 8 bases. The CDR3 is 15 amino acids. Trimming took 0 bases from V and 6 from J; bases not matched to a gene: 5. Germline V gene lookup returns CDR1 SGDLS and CDR2 YYNGEE. CDR3 residues: CASSVEGQALNEQFL. CDR3 DNA sequence: TGTGCCAGCAGCGTAGAGGGACAGGCGCTCAATGAGCAGTTCCTC.

This clonotype was counted many times. V and J are TRBV15 and TRBJ1-5, with D possibly TRBD1 on 5 matching bases. This CDR3 spans 14 amino acids. Between the trimmed V and J ends, which lost 5 bases and 7 bases, there was a span of 15 bases. Germline CDR1 is LNHNV and CDR2 is YYDKDF (reference sequence). This chain's CDR3 is CATSGQGSRQPQHF. Here the CDR3 DNA reads TGTGCCACCAGCGGTCAGGGTTCTAGGCAGCCCCAGCATTTT.

The CDR3 spells CASSWQDGELFF. Written as DNA, the CDR3 is TGTGCCAGCAGTTGGCAGGACGGGGAGCTGTTTTTT. The chain joins TRBV7-2 to TRBJ2-2, with D uncertain. Trimming took off 6 bases at V and 7 bases at J, with 9 bases between the two ends. This CDR3 region has 12 residues. In germline, CDR1 is SGHTA, CDR2 FQGNSA.

This clonotype was seen a few times. V and J are TRBV21-1 and TRBJ2-1; the tabulated D call, TRBD2, remains unverified against the DNA. TRBV21-1 is labeled a pseudogene. CDR3 length: 12 amino acids. The CDR3 spells CASNRRGGPQIF. As DNA, the CDR3 is TGTGCCAGCAATCGCCGGGGGGGACCCCAGATCTTC.

V is TRBV6-2 or TRBV6-3 and J is TRBJ2-3; 7 positions match TRBD1. From germline, CDR1 is MNHEY and CDR2 SVGEGT. The trim removed 8 bases at V and 2 bases at J, leaving 7 bases unmatched. The length of the CDR3 is 14 residues. This chain's CDR3 is CASGATGSTDTQYF. In nucleotides, the CDR3 is TGTGCCAGCGGAGCGACAGGGTCCACAGATACGCAGTATTTT.

In its sample, this clonotype was seen a few times. CDR3 in DNA: TGTGCCAGCAGTCACCACATCCCTAGCACAGATACGCAGTATTTT. Protein product: CASSHHIPSTDTQYF. The chain carries TRBV12-3 or TRBV12-4 and TRBJ2-3; D unresolved. V was pared by 5 bases and J by 0 bases, with 12 bases between. The CDR3 runs to 15 residues.

J is TRBJ2-3 and V is TRBV7-9; D gene ambiguous. Germline V gene sequence: CDR1 SEHNR, CDR2 FQNEAQ (reference sequence). The CDR3 covers 15 residues. Between the trimmed V and J ends, which lost 5 bases and 1 base, there was a span of 13 bases. CDR3 bases: TGTGCCAGCAGCAATCTAGACTCCGGCACAGATACGCAGTATTTT. This codes for CASSNLDSGTDTQYF.

This clonotype has a handful of counts. The chain combines TRBV29-1 with TRBJ2-1; the match to TRBD2 covers 15 bases. J was trimmed by 11 bases and V by 6 bases; bases with no gene match: 8. The germline V gene has CDR1 SQVTM and CDR2 ANQGSEA. CDR3 length: 14 residues. The CDR3: CSVWTSGGALQQFF. The CDR3 coding sequence is TGCAGCGTATGGACTAGCGGGGGGGCTCTGCAGCAGTTCTTC.

This clonotype was seen a single time. The chain couples TRBV20-1 to TRBJ2-7, with TRBD2 matching over 10 bases. CDR3 length: 15 residues. Germline values: CDR1 DFQATT, CDR2 SNEGSKA (reference sequence). V shed 0 bases and J 1 base; nucleotides not matched to a gene: 3. The CDR3 DNA sequence: TGCAGTGCTAGAGATCCTAGCGGGGGATCCTACGAGCAGTACTTC. Residues: CSARDPSGGSYEQYF.

The chain carries TRBV12-3 or TRBV12-4 and TRBJ2-3; no reliable D call. Trimming took 3 bases from V and 2 from J, leaving 3 bases between them. CDR3 length equals 12 residues. The CDR3 sequence is CASSFNTDTQYF. The CDR3 DNA sequence: TGTGCCAGCAGTTTCAACACAGATACGCAGTATTTT.

Concerning this clonotype itself: A junction end diverges from the germline sequence, so it may reflect a read error. The chain employs TRBV23-1 and TRBJ1-6; TRBD1 matches 7 bases. TRBV23-1 is recorded as an ORF, its role being uncertain. The CDR3 is 12 residues long. The CDR3 loop reads CASSRARGNAGF. The CDR3 nucleotides are TGCGCCAGCAGTCGAGCCAGGGGGAACGCCGGCTTT.

The V call is TRBV14, the J call TRBJ2-1; the match to TRBD2 covers 8 bases. Germline trimming cut 4 bases from V and 7 bases from J; bases unmatched to any gene: 12. The germline V gene encodes CDR1 SGHDN and CDR2 FVKESK. This CDR3 contains 16 residues. The CDR3 coding sequence is TGTGCCAGCAGCCCCTCGCGGGGACTAGTGCGTAATGAGCAGTTCTTC. Protein product: CASSPSRGLVRNEQFF.

The table lists this clonotype with a count of one. The chain recombines TRBV24-1 with TRBJ1-1; possibly TRBD1 for D (6 bases). The germline V and J ends were trimmed by 9 bases and 3 bases, with 19 bases remaining between them. Germline values: CDR1 KGHDR, CDR2 SFDVKD. The CDR3 has 15 residues. The CDR3 protein is CATQRPGQKDTEAFF. CDR3 DNA sequence: TGTGCCACCCAGAGACCGGGACAAAAAGACACTGAAGCTTTCTTT.

Worth noting for this clonotype: The junction shows a germline mismatch at one end, possibly a read error. This chain connects TRBV20-1 to TRBJ2-5; 12 bases align to TRBD2. The germline CDR1 and CDR2 sequences are DFQATT and SNEGSKA (reference sequence). This CDR3 comprises 14 residues. CDR3 sequence (DNA): TGCAGTGGTAGACTAGCGGGAGTTAGTGAGACCCAGTACTTC. Amino acid sequence: CSGRLAGVSETQYF.

The V and J genes are TRBV3-1 and TRBJ1-1; 8 nucleotides match TRBD1. Germline CDR1 and CDR2: LGHDT and YNNKEL (reference sequence). The V and J ends lost 3 bases and 6 bases, in that order; junction bases with no gene match: 6. The CDR3 consists of 14 residues. The CDR3 here is CASSQTGVAPEAFF. CDR3 bases: TGTGCCAGCAGCCAGACAGGGGTGGCCCCTGAAGCTTTCTTT.

This chain links TRBV24-1 with TRBJ2-1; 8 bases align to TRBD2. CDR1 and CDR2 from the germline V gene are KGHDR and SFDVKD. This CDR3 has 15 amino acids. Trimming at V came to 0 bases and at J to 8 bases, leaving 5 bases not matched to a gene. CDR3 residues: CATSDLSGGRDEQFF. CDR3 nucleotide sequence: TGTGCCACCAGTGATTTGTCGGGAGGGCGGGATGAGCAGTTCTTC.

The J gene is TRBJ2-7, the V gene TRBV12-3 or TRBV12-4, with D unresolved. CDR3 length: 12 residues. V dropped 6 bases and J dropped 3 bases, with 9 bases sitting between them. CDR3 residues: CASSRMGYEQYF. The CDR3 coding sequence is TGTGCCAGCAGCCGCATGGGCTACGAGCAGTACTTC.